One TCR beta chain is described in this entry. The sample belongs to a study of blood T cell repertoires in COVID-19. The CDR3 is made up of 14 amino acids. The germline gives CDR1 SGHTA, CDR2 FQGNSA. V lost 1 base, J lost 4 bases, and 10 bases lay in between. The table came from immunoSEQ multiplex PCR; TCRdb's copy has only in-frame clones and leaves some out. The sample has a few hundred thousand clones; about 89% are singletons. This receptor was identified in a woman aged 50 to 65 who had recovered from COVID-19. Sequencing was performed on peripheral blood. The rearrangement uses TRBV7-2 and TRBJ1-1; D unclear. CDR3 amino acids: CASSLGSLGTEAFF. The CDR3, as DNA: TGTGCCAGCAGCTTAGGTAGTCTTGGCACTGAAGCTTTCTTT. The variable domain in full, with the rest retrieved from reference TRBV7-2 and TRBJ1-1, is GAGVSQSPSNKVTEKGKDVELRCDPISGHTALYWYRQSLGQGLEFLIYFQGNSAPDKSGLPSDRFSAERTGGSVSTLTIQRTQQEDSAVYLCASSLGSLGTEAFFGQGTRLTVV.